A selection of T cell receptor beta chains follows, all from one sample in a study of OX40 agonist ivuxolimab in advanced cancers. Generated by immunoSEQ multiplex PCR, the TCRdb table keeps only in-frame clones and is missing some. The sample shows some 100,000 clones, 85% to 95% of them seen only once. Material: CD4+ or CD8+ T cells sorted from blood, obtained in a trial of the OX40 agonist ivuxolimab. These receptors all come from an adult with an advanced solid tumor such as melanoma, head and neck, liver or kidney cancer. The CDR3 runs from the conserved cysteine through the conserved F or W. Each record gives: CDR3 length, V gene, D gene, clone size, J gene, CDR3 DNA, CDR3 protein. The D gene is left open where the match is weak. Clone size, where shown, is once, few, many, or a class for clones that have expanded.

16,TRBV4-2,.,.,TRBJ1-4,TGTGCCAGCAGCCACCCTAACCGGGGAACTAATGAAAAACTGTTTTTT,CASSHPNRGTNEKLFF
15,TRBV27,TRBD1,once,TRBJ1-3,TGTGCCAGCAGAAACGACAGGGGTTATGGAAACACCATATATTTT,CASRNDRGYGNTIYF
14,TRBV28,.,.,TRBJ2-2,TGTGCCAGCAAGCCGTACACGAACACCGGGGAGCTGTTTTTT,CASKPYTNTGELFF
15,TRBV14,TRBD2,few,TRBJ2-1,TGTGCCAGCAGTCTCGCGAGTAGCGGGAGGAGTGAGCAGTTCTTC,CASSLASSGRSEQFF
15,TRBV7-2,.,.,TRBJ1-1,TGTGCCAGCAGCTTGGGATCTGGGGCGATCACTGAAGCTTTCTTT,CASSLGSGAITEAFF
14,TRBV10-3,.,.,TRBJ2-2,TGTGCCATCAGTGAGTCCGAAGACACCGGGGAGCTGTTTTTT,CAISESEDTGELFF
13,TRBV5-1,.,once,TRBJ2-3,TGCGCCAGCAGCGCAACAGGGTCAGATACGCAGTATTTT,CASSATGSDTQYF
14,TRBV19,TRBD2,.,TRBJ2-1,TGTGCCAGTAGGGGACTAGCGGGAGGGAATGAGCAGTTCTTC,CASRGLAGGNEQFF
11,TRBV6-6,.,.,TRBJ2-2,TGTGCCAGCGTCCGTGCCGGGGAGCTGTTTTTT,CASVRAGELFF
14,TRBV9,TRBD2,.,TRBJ2-1,TGTGCCAGCAGCGTAGCCGGGAGGGGATATGAGCAGTTCTTC,CASSVAGRGYEQFF
12,TRBV6-1,.,.,TRBJ2-1,TGTGCCAGCAGTGGGACTTACAATGAGCAGTTCTTC,CASSGTYNEQFF
15,TRBV28,TRBD1,once,TRBJ2-5,TGTGCCAGCAGCTACTCCGGGACAGGGTACGGGACCCAGTACTTC,CASSYSGTGYGTQYF